Described below is a single T cell receptor (beta chain) sequence and its context. V lost 0 bases, J lost 0 bases, and 16 bases lay in between. The germline CDR1 and CDR2 sequences are SGHTS and YDEGEE. This CDR3 comprises 18 residues. In the original processing: Reference gene primers were amplified, and this amplification served to estimate nucleated cell counts. Generated by immunoSEQ multiplex PCR, the TCRdb table keeps only in-frame clones and is missing some. The V and J calls and the clone size are those of that table, but D and trimming were determined from the DNA. The sample contains around 100,000 clones, approximately 78% of which appear only once. The data are from a study of blood T cell repertoires in COVID-19. Across the study: Researchers got acute and convalescent COVID-19 samples from the United States, Italy and Spain. T cells, B-cell-depleted T cells, or PBMCs provided the cDNA or gDNA that served as material.

This rearrangement joins TRBV5-8 to TRBJ2-1; perhaps TRBD2 as D (7 bases). Material: peripheral blood. The sequence was collected from a man between 65 and 85 years old with acute or convalescent COVID-19. This CDR3 reads CASSLVVGGGGSYNEQFF. The CDR3 nucleotides are TGTGCCAGCAGCTTGGTGGTGGGAGGGGGAGGCTCCTACAATGAGCAGTTCTTC.